This T cell receptor (beta chain) was identified in a study of blood T cell repertoires in COVID-19. Study details: Specimens from acute and convalescent COVID-19 originated in the United States, Italy and Spain. The analysed material was cDNA or gDNA that came from T cells, B-cell-depleted T cells, or PBMCs.

Study processing details: The authors estimated nucleated cell counts from reference gene primer amplification. Only in-frame clones appear in the TCRdb table, and some are missing; sequencing was by immunoSEQ multiplex PCR. V and J calls plus clone size are reproduced from that table; the DNA served to infer D and trimming. The table shows some 110,000 clones, with around four fifths occurring only once. The CDR3 loop spans 16 amino acids. Losses at the gene ends were 3 bases for V and 2 bases for J; bases not matched to a gene: 7. Germline V gene lookup returns CDR1 SNHLY and CDR2 FYNNEI. The sample taken for sequencing was peripheral blood. The TCR was taken from a woman in her 70s with acute or convalescent COVID-19. J is TRBJ1-2 and V is TRBV2, with 9 positions matching TRBD1. The CDR3 DNA reads as TGTGCCAGCAGTGATCAACAGGGGGCAAGGAACTATGGCTACACCTTC. Encoded protein: CASSDQQGARNYGYTF.